These 6 T cell receptor beta chains were sequenced from one sample in a study of control samples from healthy donors and cancer patients. This table comes from immunoSEQ multiplex PCR, and its TCRdb copy is limited to in-frame clones, with some not included. Of about 410,000 clones in the sample, 75% to 95% were seen once. The sequenced material came from PBMCs. All receptors come from a man in his forties with head and neck cancer.

V is TRBV10-3 and J is TRBJ2-2; 9 nucleotides align to TRBD1. V was pared by 7 bases and J by 3 bases, with 6 bases of the junction left unmatched. Germline loops: CDR1 ENHRY, CDR2 SYGVKD. The CDR3 is 15 residues long. The DNA of the CDR3 is TGTGCCATCACCCGGCGGACAGGGGACACCGGGGAGCTGTTTTTT. This sequence encodes CAITRRTGDTGELFF.

The chain combines TRBV20-1 with TRBJ1-5; 11 bases line up with TRBD1. CDR3 length: 15 amino acids. The germline CDR1 and CDR2 sequences are DFQATT and SNEGSKA (reference sequence). Losses at the gene ends were 3 bases for V and 10 bases for J; bases not matched to a gene: 11. CDR3 nucleotide sequence: TGCAGTGCTAGTTTATGGACAGGGGGCGCAGAACCCCAGCATTTT. Protein: CSASLWTGGAEPQHF.

The CDR3 region is CASSEAASGTPYLYRGYTF. The CDR3 DNA follows: TGTGCCAGCAGTGAAGCCGCTTCCGGGACGCCCTATTTGTATCGTGGCTACACCTTC. The rearrangement uses TRBV2 and TRBJ1-2; perhaps TRBD1 as D (5 bases). Germline CDR1 is SNHLY and CDR2 is FYNNEI. With 0 bases removed from V and 7 bases from J, the gap between germline ends came to 27 bases. CDR3 size: 19 residues.

The gene calls are TRBV12-3 or TRBV12-4 and TRBJ1-2, with D possibly matching TRBD1 (5 bases). CDR3 size: 13 residues. Between the trimmed V and J ends, which lost 5 bases and 6 bases, there was a span of 13 bases. In DNA form, the CDR3 reads TGTGCCAGCAGTGATGGATGGGGCCATGGCTACACCTTC. As protein: CASSDGWGHGYTF.

The chain employs TRBV30 and TRBJ2-7; D is ambiguous. The V end lost 4 bases, the J end lost 3 bases, and 10 bases lay between the germline ends. Germline CDR1 reads GTSNPN; CDR2 reads SVGIG (reference sequence). The CDR3 totals 12 residues. This CDR3 reads CAWTTGSYEQYF. The CDR3 region has the DNA TGTGCCTGGACAACCGGAAGCTACGAGCAGTACTTC.

The chain couples TRBV9 to TRBJ2-7; 7 nucleotides agree with TRBD2. This CDR3 comprises 14 residues. With 7 bases clipped from V and 2 bases from J, the junction kept 9 bases outside the gene matches. CDR1 and CDR2 (germline): SGDLS, YYNGEE. The CDR3 sequence is CASSRGGLTYEQYF. The CDR3 DNA reads as TGTGCCAGCTCCCGGGGAGGGTTAACCTACGAGCAGTACTTC.